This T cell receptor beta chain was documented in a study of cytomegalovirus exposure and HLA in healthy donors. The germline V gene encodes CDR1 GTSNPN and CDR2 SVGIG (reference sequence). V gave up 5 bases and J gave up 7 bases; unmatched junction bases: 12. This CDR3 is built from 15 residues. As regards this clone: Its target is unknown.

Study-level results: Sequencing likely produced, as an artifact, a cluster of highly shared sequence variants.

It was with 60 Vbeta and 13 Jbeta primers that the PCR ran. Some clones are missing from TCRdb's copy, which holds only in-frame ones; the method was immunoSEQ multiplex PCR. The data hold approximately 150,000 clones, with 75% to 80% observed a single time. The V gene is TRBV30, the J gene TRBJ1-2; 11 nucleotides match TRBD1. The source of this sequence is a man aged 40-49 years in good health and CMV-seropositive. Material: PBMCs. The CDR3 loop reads CAWGPWTGGAFGYTF. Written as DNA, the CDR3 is TGTGCCTGGGGACCCTGGACAGGGGGCGCGTTTGGCTACACCTTC.